This T cell receptor (beta chain) was sequenced in a study of spatial heterogeneity in lung cancer. Study results and caveats: Blood contained ubiquitous expanded tumor TCRs more at resection than at follow-up.

Every TCR cDNA molecule carried a tag that served as a unique molecular identifier. TCRdb reanalysed the 5' RACE reads using MiXCR and keeps one entry per CDR3 protein. The sample contains 20,000 to 25,000 distinct CDR3 sequences, 3.5% to 5% of which appear only once. This clonotype counts as medium-sized. Its target is unknown. V dropped 2 bases and J dropped 9 bases, with 11 bases sitting between them. The germline V gene has CDR1 MDHEN and CDR2 SYDVKM. The CDR3 extends over 13 amino acids. As to time point: sample taken at primary tumor resection. Unsorted whole RNA of tumor, nontumor lung or frozen PBMC was sequenced. The approximately 67 donors had untreated early-stage non-small cell lung cancer.

Sample: PBMCs, taken at surgery. This clonotype was sampled from a male donor with early-stage non-small cell lung cancer. V usage is TRBV28 and J usage is TRBJ2-1; no clear D. The CDR3 nucleotides read TGTGCCAGCAGTTTAGACACCCCGCCTGAGCAGTTCTTC. As protein: CASSLDTPPEQFF.